Listed below are T cell receptor beta chains from one sample, sequenced in a study of blood T cell repertoires in COVID-19. Profiled with immunoSEQ multiplex PCR; TCRdb holds only in-frame clones, not every one. Of approximately 240,000 clones in the sample, 84% were seen once. Specimen: peripheral blood. The receptors were sampled from a woman aged 55 to 70 who had recovered from COVID-19. CDR3s leave out the opening cysteine and the closing phenylalanine or tryptophan. The order of the fields is J gene, V gene, clone size, CDR3 protein. Where a row states a size, it is once, few, many or the class of an expanded clone; other rows omit it.

TRBJ1-6 | TRBV5-1 | NA | ASSLVERIGVNSPLH
TRBJ1-5 | TRBV5-4 | NA | ASRAGRGNQPQH
TRBJ2-7 | TRBV5-4 | NA | ASSPRTGEHEQY
TRBJ1-1 | TRBV2 | NA | ASSEVGRGGTEAF
TRBJ1-6 | TRBV9 | NA | ASSEQGSESPLH
TRBJ2-3 | TRBV6-2/TRBV6-3 | once | ASSARLAGSITDTQY
TRBJ1-6 | TRBV12-3/TRBV12-4 | NA | ASSTQEESPLH
TRBJ1-1 | TRBV9 | NA | ASSAFTDYTEAF
TRBJ2-1 | TRBV3-1/TRBV3-2 | NA | ASSQGGGGEQF
TRBJ2-3 | TRBV7-2 | NA | ASSLSPDSSTDTQY
TRBJ2-2 | TRBV10-3 | NA | AILTGPGELF
TRBJ2-7 | TRBV25-1 | NA | ASSDLQPLNEQY
TRBJ1-6 | TRBV30 | once | AWSVRGRVSPPLH
TRBJ1-5 | TRBV7-2 | NA | ASSLGGGRNQPQH
TRBJ2-2 | TRBV19 | NA | ASARTNTGELF